These T cell receptor beta chains were read from a single sample in a study of neurological immune-mediated disorders. Via MiXCR, TCRdb re-called the 5' RACE reads, giving one row per CDR3 protein. The table lists around 26,000 distinct CDR3 sequences, less than 8.5% of them singletons. Sequencing input: PBMCs. These receptors were taken from a woman aged 50 to 65 in good health. CDR3s include the opening cysteine and the closing phenylalanine or tryptophan. The D gene is left open where the match is weak. Clone size is stated in some rows and not others, as once, few, many or a class when expanded.

clone_size: many; j_call: TRBJ1-1; d_call: NA; v_call: TRBV5-1; cdr3_aa: CASSFMTGNTEAFF; cdr3_nt: TGCGCCAGCAGCTTTATGACCGGGAACACTGAAGCTTTCTTT
clone_size: many; j_call: TRBJ1-6; d_call: TRBD1; v_call: TRBV18; cdr3_aa: CASSQDRINSPLHF; cdr3_nt: TGTGCCAGCTCACAGGACAGGATTAATTCACCCCTCCACTTT
clone_size: medium-sized; j_call: TRBJ2-2; d_call: NA; v_call: TRBV21-1; cdr3_aa: CASSNPAGTGELFF; cdr3_nt: TGTGCCAGCAGCAACCCTGCGGGCACCGGGGAGCTGTTTTTT
clone_size: many; j_call: TRBJ1-5; d_call: NA; v_call: TRBV20-1; cdr3_aa: CSASTEGLGLQPQHF; cdr3_nt: TGCAGTGCTAGCACCGAAGGGCTCGGGCTCCAGCCCCAGCATTTT
clone_size: few; j_call: TRBJ2-1; d_call: NA; v_call: TRBV6-5; cdr3_aa: CASSSVGDEQFF; cdr3_nt: TGTGCCAGCAGTTCGGTGGGAGATGAGCAGTTCTTC
clone_size: many; j_call: TRBJ2-7; d_call: NA; v_call: TRBV2; cdr3_aa: CASRENHGEQYF; cdr3_nt: TGTGCCAGCAGAGAGAACCATGGCGAGCAGTACTTC
clone_size: many; j_call: TRBJ1-1; d_call: TRBD1; v_call: TRBV20-1; cdr3_aa: CSARGQSNTEAFF; cdr3_nt: TGCAGTGCTAGGGGACAGTCGAACACTGAAGCTTTCTTT
clone_size: many; j_call: TRBJ2-7; d_call: TRBD1; v_call: TRBV7-2; cdr3_aa: CASSTGQGQYEQYF; cdr3_nt: TGTGCCAGCAGCACCGGACAGGGACAATACGAGCAGTACTTC
clone_size: few; j_call: TRBJ2-1; d_call: TRBD2; v_call: TRBV6-2/TRBV6-3; cdr3_aa: CASRNSGSERLNEQFF; cdr3_nt: TGTGCCAGCAGAAATAGCGGGAGCGAAAGACTCAATGAGCAGTTCTTC
clone_size: many; j_call: TRBJ2-3; d_call: NA; v_call: TRBV4-1; cdr3_aa: CASSQGMLGTDTQYF; cdr3_nt: TGCGCCAGCAGCCAAGGCATGCTTGGCACAGATACGCAGTATTTT
clone_size: many; j_call: TRBJ1-5; d_call: NA; v_call: TRBV5-6; cdr3_aa: CASSLAEGGGNQPQHF; cdr3_nt: TGTGCCAGCAGCTTGGCCGAGGGAGGAGGCAATCAGCCCCAGCATTTT
clone_size: NA; j_call: TRBJ2-3; d_call: NA; v_call: TRBV2; cdr3_aa: CASSLKRGSDTQYF; cdr3_nt: TGTGCCAGCAGCTTAAAAAGGGGGTCTGATACGCAGTATTTT
clone_size: many; j_call: TRBJ1-3; d_call: NA; v_call: TRBV28; cdr3_aa: CASSLALTRSGNTIYF; cdr3_nt: TGTGCCAGCAGTTTAGCACTTACGCGCTCTGGAAACACCATATATTTT
clone_size: many; j_call: TRBJ2-7; d_call: NA; v_call: TRBV5-1; cdr3_aa: CASSLEPGNYEQYF; cdr3_nt: TGCGCCAGCAGCTTGGAGCCGGGGAACTACGAGCAGTACTTC
clone_size: many; j_call: TRBJ1-1; d_call: NA; v_call: TRBV7-2; cdr3_aa: CASSLGATKGTEAFF; cdr3_nt: TGTGCCAGCAGCTTAGGCGCTACGAAGGGCACTGAAGCTTTCTTT
clone_size: many; j_call: TRBJ1-1; d_call: TRBD1; v_call: TRBV20-1; cdr3_aa: CSATGGGFEAFF; cdr3_nt: TGCAGTGCTACAGGGGGGGGATTTGAAGCTTTCTTT
clone_size: few; j_call: TRBJ1-2; d_call: NA; v_call: TRBV12-3/TRBV12-4; cdr3_aa: CASSLSRQVYGYTF; cdr3_nt: TGTGCCAGCAGTTTAAGTCGACAGGTCTATGGCTACACCTTC
clone_size: many; j_call: TRBJ2-3; d_call: NA; v_call: TRBV14; cdr3_aa: CASSQGGTIDTQYF; cdr3_nt: TGTGCCAGCAGCCAAGGTGGGACAATTGATACGCAGTATTTT
clone_size: many; j_call: TRBJ2-1; d_call: TRBD2; v_call: TRBV20-1; cdr3_aa: CSAGTSPFYNEQFF; cdr3_nt: TGCAGTGCTGGGACTAGCCCATTCTACAATGAGCAGTTCTTC
clone_size: many; j_call: TRBJ1-5; d_call: NA; v_call: TRBV12-3/TRBV12-4; cdr3_aa: CASSLGQNSNQPQHF; cdr3_nt: TGTGCCAGCAGTTTAGGGCAGAATAGCAATCAGCCCCAGCATTTT
clone_size: medium-sized; j_call: TRBJ2-3; d_call: NA; v_call: TRBV5-6; cdr3_aa: CASSSRRADTQYF; cdr3_nt: TGTGCCAGCAGTTCGCGCAGGGCAGATACGCAGTATTTT
clone_size: many; j_call: TRBJ1-3; d_call: NA; v_call: TRBV28; cdr3_aa: CASSFPHLFSGNTIYF; cdr3_nt: TGTGCCAGCAGTTTTCCCCATCTCTTCTCTGGAAACACCATATATTTT
clone_size: many; j_call: TRBJ2-1; d_call: TRBD1; v_call: TRBV4-1; cdr3_aa: CASSQGKTGTGFYNEQFF; cdr3_nt: TGCGCCAGCAGCCAAGGAAAAACCGGGACAGGGTTCTACAATGAGCAGTTCTTC
clone_size: NA; j_call: TRBJ2-2; d_call: TRBD2; v_call: TRBV5-4; cdr3_aa: CASSLTSGGRANTGELFF; cdr3_nt: TGTGCCAGCAGCCTCACTAGCGGGGGGCGGGCGAACACCGGGGAGCTGTTTTTT
clone_size: many; j_call: TRBJ2-2; d_call: NA; v_call: TRBV6-2/TRBV6-3; cdr3_aa: CASNIAVNTGELFF; cdr3_nt: TGTGCCAGCAATATAGCGGTGAACACCGGGGAGCTGTTTTTT
clone_size: many; j_call: TRBJ2-3; d_call: NA; v_call: TRBV6-1; cdr3_aa: CASSESPPTQYF; cdr3_nt: TGTGCCAGCAGTGAATCCCCCCCAACCCAGTATTTT
clone_size: many; j_call: TRBJ2-3; d_call: TRBD2; v_call: TRBV20-1; cdr3_aa: CSASSGGNGDTQYF; cdr3_nt: TGCAGTGCTAGTAGCGGGGGCAACGGGGATACGCAGTATTTT
clone_size: many; j_call: TRBJ2-5; d_call: NA; v_call: TRBV15; cdr3_aa: CATSRDRVGETQYF; cdr3_nt: TGTGCCACCAGCAGAGATCGGGTCGGGGAGACCCAGTACTTC
clone_size: many; j_call: TRBJ2-1; d_call: NA; v_call: TRBV5-1; cdr3_aa: CASSLVGGFNNEQFF; cdr3_nt: TGCGCCAGCAGCTTGGTTGGAGGGTTTAACAATGAGCAGTTCTTC
clone_size: NA; j_call: TRBJ1-1; d_call: NA; v_call: TRBV5-1; cdr3_aa: CASSLLGQWNTEAFF; cdr3_nt: TGCGCCAGCAGCTTACTTGGACAGTGGAACACTGAAGCTTTCTTT
clone_size: many; j_call: TRBJ2-7; d_call: NA; v_call: TRBV20-1; cdr3_aa: CSAQDGAAYEQYF; cdr3_nt: TGCAGTGCACAAGACGGGGCAGCCTACGAGCAGTACTTC
clone_size: many; j_call: TRBJ2-1; d_call: TRBD1; v_call: TRBV18; cdr3_aa: CASSPVGQGGDEQFF; cdr3_nt: TGTGCCAGCTCACCAGTGGGACAGGGGGGTGATGAGCAGTTCTTC
clone_size: many; j_call: TRBJ2-7; d_call: NA; v_call: TRBV5-1; cdr3_aa: CASSLVQGGGEQYF; cdr3_nt: TGCGCCAGCAGCTTGGTCCAGGGAGGAGGCGAGCAGTACTTC
clone_size: many; j_call: TRBJ2-7; d_call: TRBD2; v_call: TRBV20-1; cdr3_aa: CSAKRGDFYEQYF; cdr3_nt: TGCAGTGCAAAGCGGGGGGACTTCTACGAGCAGTACTTC
clone_size: many; j_call: TRBJ2-7; d_call: NA; v_call: TRBV7-2; cdr3_aa: CASSLLRGKGGYEQYF; cdr3_nt: TGTGCCAGCAGCTTACTTCGGGGTAAAGGAGGCTACGAGCAGTACTTC
clone_size: many; j_call: TRBJ2-7; d_call: NA; v_call: TRBV15; cdr3_aa: CATSRDELTRRDEQYF; cdr3_nt: TGTGCCACCAGCAGAGATGAGCTCACTCGGCGGGACGAGCAGTACTTC
clone_size: NA; j_call: TRBJ1-2; d_call: NA; v_call: TRBV6-5; cdr3_aa: CASSYVTGAHHDYGYTF; cdr3_nt: TGTGCCAGCAGTTACGTGACGGGGGCCCACCACGACTATGGCTACACCTTC
clone_size: NA; j_call: TRBJ1-2; d_call: TRBD1; v_call: TRBV5-1; cdr3_aa: CSSSSTGKSNYGYTF; cdr3_nt: TGCTCTAGCAGCTCGACAGGGAAGAGTAACTATGGCTACACCTTC
clone_size: many; j_call: TRBJ1-6; d_call: NA; v_call: TRBV27; cdr3_aa: CASSPGRGVGSPLHF; cdr3_nt: TGTGCCAGCAGTCCCGGTCGGGGAGTAGGTTCACCCCTCCACTTT
clone_size: many; j_call: TRBJ1-4; d_call: NA; v_call: TRBV28; cdr3_aa: CASRVPGGTNEKLFF; cdr3_nt: TGTGCCAGCAGGGTTCCGGGGGGAACTAATGAAAAACTGTTTTTT
clone_size: many; j_call: TRBJ2-2; d_call: NA; v_call: TRBV20-1; cdr3_aa: CSAIEPERTPNTGELFF; cdr3_nt: TGCAGTGCTATCGAACCAGAGCGCACACCTAACACCGGGGAGCTGTTTTTT
clone_size: many; j_call: TRBJ2-7; d_call: NA; v_call: TRBV20-1; cdr3_aa: CSARGGASYEQYF; cdr3_nt: TGCAGTGCTAGGGGCGGGGCGTCCTACGAGCAGTACTTC
clone_size: many; j_call: TRBJ1-1; d_call: TRBD1; v_call: TRBV20-1; cdr3_aa: CSAMTGRDTEAFF; cdr3_nt: TGCAGTGCGATGACAGGGAGGGACACTGAAGCTTTCTTT
clone_size: many; j_call: TRBJ2-2; d_call: NA; v_call: TRBV5-1; cdr3_aa: CASNQGGGSTGELFF; cdr3_nt: TGCGCCAGCAACCAGGGGGGTGGTAGCACCGGGGAGCTGTTTTTT
clone_size: many; j_call: TRBJ1-5; d_call: TRBD1; v_call: TRBV10-3; cdr3_aa: CAIRRDRGRGQPQHF; cdr3_nt: TGTGCCATCCGTAGGGACAGGGGGCGAGGTCAGCCCCAGCATTTT
clone_size: many; j_call: TRBJ1-5; d_call: NA; v_call: TRBV20-1; cdr3_aa: CSASNRYSNQPQHF; cdr3_nt: TGCAGTGCTAGTAATCGGTATAGCAATCAGCCCCAGCATTTT